What follows are 8 T cell receptor beta chains derived from one specimen sequenced in a study of blood T cell repertoires in COVID-19. The data were produced by immunoSEQ multiplex PCR, yet TCRdb's version contains in-frame clones alone and is incomplete. Found here are about 140,000 clones, roughly four fifths of them singletons; the top ten hold roughly 8.6%. Material for sequencing was peripheral blood. All receptors come from a woman in her fifties or sixties with active or convalescent COVID-19.

The V and J genes are TRBV2 and TRBJ2-1; the D gene is possibly TRBD1 (6 bases). CDR3 length: 12 residues. Germline V gene sequence: CDR1 SNHLY, CDR2 FYNNEI. Trimming removed 7 bases at V and 6 bases at J, with 10 bases between. The CDR3 DNA sequence: TGTGCCAGCACCCAACAGGGCAATGAGCAGTTCTTC. Translated, it gives CASTQQGNEQFF. Based on the CDR3 plus reference TRBV2 and TRBJ2-1, the full variable domain is EPEVTQTPSHQVTQMGQEVILRCVPISNHLYFYWYRQILGQKVEFLVSFYNNEISEKSEIFDDQFSVERPDGSNFTLKIRSTKLEDSAMYFCASTQQGNEQFFGPGTRLTVL.

The chain uses TRBV5-4 and TRBJ1-1, with a possible D match to TRBD1 (5 bases). The CDR3 is 16 amino acids. Germline CDR1 SGHNT, CDR2 YYREEE (reference sequence). The ends were cut back, 4 bases at V and 1 base at J, with 17 bases in the middle. The CDR3 reads CASSTGGLGGNTEAFF. DNA of the CDR3: TGTGCCAGCAGCACCGGGGGACTCGGGGGGAACACTGAAGCTTTCTTT.

The chain is built from TRBV6-6 and TRBJ2-5; 12 bases are a match to TRBD1. CDR1 is MNHNY, CDR2 SVGAGI, per germline (reference sequence). CDR3 length equals 20 residues. J gave up 4 bases and V 6 bases, and 21 bases lay outside the gene matches. The DNA for the CDR3 is TGTGCCAGCAGCGGAGGCTCCTGGGACAGGGGGCGTTGGGTAGGAGAGACCCAGTACTTC. It translates to CASSGGSWDRGRWVGETQYF.

This clone was seen more than once but under ten times. The identical CDR3 is also encoded by other nucleotide sequences in the sample. The rearrangement uses TRBV12-3 or TRBV12-4 and TRBJ1-2; 7 bases agree with TRBD1. CDR3 length: 12 residues. Trimming removed 2 bases from V and 8 bases from J; junction bases left unmatched: 2. CDR3 bases: TGTGCCAGCAGTTTACAGGGGGAGGGCTACACCTTC. Translating gives CASSLQGEGYTF.

The chain carries TRBV2 and TRBJ1-6; D is undetermined. The CDR3 is 15 amino acids. Trimming took off 3 bases at V and 6 bases at J, with 12 bases between the two ends. CDR1 is SNHLY, CDR2 FYNNEI, per germline. The CDR3 DNA is TGTGCCAGCAGTGATCGGGCGGGAGCTAATTCACCCCTCCACTTT. Protein sequence: CASSDRAGANSPLHF.

The V call is TRBV30, the J call TRBJ1-1, with 9 bases fitting TRBD1. V lost 1 base, J lost 7 bases, and 7 bases stayed unmatched. CDR1 GTSNPN and CDR2 SVGIG come from the germline V gene (reference sequence). CDR3 length: 14 amino acids. This chain's CDR3 is CAWSGQGVGGEAFF. The CDR3 DNA is TGTGCCTGGAGTGGACAGGGGGTCGGGGGTGAAGCTTTCTTT.

The chain recombines TRBV6-2 or TRBV6-3 with TRBJ2-3; D possibly corresponds to TRBD2 (6 bases). In germline, CDR1 is MNHEY, CDR2 SVGEGT. The CDR3 is 11 amino acids. With 6 bases removed from V and 8 bases from J, the gap between germline ends came to 9 bases. In nucleotides, the CDR3 is TGTGCCAGCAGCGGAGGGAGTACGCAGTATTTT. This translates into CASSGGSTQYF.

The chain joins TRBV6-5 to TRBJ1-3; D perhaps matches TRBD1 (6 bases). Looked up from germline, CDR1 is MNHEY and CDR2 is SVGAGI. Trimming left V 6 bases short and J 1 base short, with 10 bases between. CDR3 length: 14 residues. CDR3 nucleotide sequence: TGTGCCAGCAGAGTCAGGGGTTCTGGAAACACCATATATTTT. Its protein product is CASRVRGSGNTIYF.